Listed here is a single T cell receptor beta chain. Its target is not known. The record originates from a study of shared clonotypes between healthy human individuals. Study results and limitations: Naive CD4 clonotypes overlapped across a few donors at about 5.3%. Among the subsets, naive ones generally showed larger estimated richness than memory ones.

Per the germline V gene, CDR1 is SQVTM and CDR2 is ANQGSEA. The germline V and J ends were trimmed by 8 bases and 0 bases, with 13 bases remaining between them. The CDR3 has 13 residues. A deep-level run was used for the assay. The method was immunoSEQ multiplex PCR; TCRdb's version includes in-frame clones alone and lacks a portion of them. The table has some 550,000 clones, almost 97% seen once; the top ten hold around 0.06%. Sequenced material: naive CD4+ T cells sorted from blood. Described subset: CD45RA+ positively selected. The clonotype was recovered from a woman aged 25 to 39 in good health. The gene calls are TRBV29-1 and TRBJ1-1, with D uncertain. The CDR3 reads CSFRELMNTEAFF. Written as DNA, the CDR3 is TGCAGCTTCCGGGAGCTCATGAACACTGAAGCTTTCTTT.